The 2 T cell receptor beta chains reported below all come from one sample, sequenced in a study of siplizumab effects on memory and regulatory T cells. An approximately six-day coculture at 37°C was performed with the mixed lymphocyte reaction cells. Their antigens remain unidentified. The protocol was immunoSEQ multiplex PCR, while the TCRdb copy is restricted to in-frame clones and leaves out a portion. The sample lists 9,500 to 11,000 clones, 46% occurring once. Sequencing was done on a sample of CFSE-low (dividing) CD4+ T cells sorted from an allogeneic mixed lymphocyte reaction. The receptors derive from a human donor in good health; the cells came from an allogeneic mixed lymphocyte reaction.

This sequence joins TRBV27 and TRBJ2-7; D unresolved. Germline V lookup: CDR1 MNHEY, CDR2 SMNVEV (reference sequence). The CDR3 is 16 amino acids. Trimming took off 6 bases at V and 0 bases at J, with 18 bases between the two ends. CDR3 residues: CASRPLKTWNSYEQYF. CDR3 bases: TGTGCCAGCAGACCACTGAAAACATGGAACTCCTACGAGCAGTACTTC.

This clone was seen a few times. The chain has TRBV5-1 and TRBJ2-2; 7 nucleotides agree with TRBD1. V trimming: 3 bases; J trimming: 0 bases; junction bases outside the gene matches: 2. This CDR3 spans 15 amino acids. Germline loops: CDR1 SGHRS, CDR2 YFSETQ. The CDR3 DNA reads TGCGCCAGCAGCTCGGACAGGTCGAACACCGGGGAGCTGTTTTTT. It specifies CASSSDRSNTGELFF.